The 14 T cell receptor beta chains in this list originate from one sample, sequenced in a study of vaccination effects on CD4 cells after COVID-19 (dated by TCRdb to between 2021 and 2024). The method behind the library was the immunoSEQ multiplex PCR assay. TCRdb took over this immuneACCESS table, retaining in-frame rearrangements with V and J assigned. Such tables are incomplete; in checked studies, under half of the missing clones stem from an unresolved V gene, and the remainder is unexplained. This sample lists roughly 41,000 clones; 66% were detected once. The ten largest clones take up under 15% of the sample. For these TCRs, the target antigens are not known. The ViraFEST assay stimulated PBMC with viral peptide pools and then used TCR sequencing to identify antigen-specific CD4+ T cell clonotypes by expansion. After approximately 11 days of culture, CD4+ T cells were isolated with the EasySep CD4+ T cell isolation kit. The absence of prior SARS-CoV-2 infection in healthy vaccine recipients was confirmed by negative nucleocapsid antibodies before and after vaccination.

The source material was CD4+ T cells from PBMCs cultured with HCoV-OC43 spike peptides, sampled before COVID-19 vaccination. Sample cell subset or site, as interpreted from the label and publication: HCoV-OC43 spike overlapping peptide pool stimulation. The receptors originated from a human donor who received a COVID-19 vaccine.

This clone was seen only a few times. This sequence joins TRBV2 and TRBJ1-1; D is perhaps TRBD1 (6 bases). The germline gives CDR1 SNHLY, CDR2 FYNNEI. The CDR3 loop spans 13 amino acids. Trimming removed 3 bases at V and 3 bases at J, with 8 bases between. The DNA of the CDR3 is TGTGCCAGCAGTGAGGGGGGGCACACTGAAGCTTTCTTT. It translates to CASSEGGHTEAFF.

This clone was observed a handful of times. This rearrangement joins TRBV9 to TRBJ1-3, with 7 bases identical to TRBD1. Germline lookup yields CDR1 SGDLS and CDR2 YYNGEE. The CDR3 covers 14 residues. V dropped 0 bases and J dropped 9; count of bases not matched to a gene: 6. CDR3 region: CASSVGQGLSTIYF. CDR3 coding DNA: TGTGCCAGCAGCGTAGGACAGGGCTTGAGCACCATATATTTT.

There are a few counts of this clone. The chain has TRBV27 and TRBJ1-2; possible D gene TRBD1, 5 bases. Between the trimmed V and J ends, which lost 6 bases and 7 bases, there was a span of 30 bases. The V gene's germline CDR1 is MNHEY and CDR2 SMNVEV (reference sequence). This CDR3 region has 18 residues. The CDR3 region has the DNA TGTGCCAGCAGCTACCTCATCCGCAAGGGGCGAGTGGGCAGTGGCTACACCTTC. It specifies CASSYLIRKGRVGSGYTF.

The rearrangement uses TRBV4-2 and TRBJ2-1; TRBD2 aligns across 10 bases. V lost 1 base, J lost 6 bases, and 3 bases stayed unmatched. Germline V gives CDR1 LGHNA, CDR2 YNFKEQ. The CDR3 totals 15 residues. The CDR3 DNA is TGTGCCAGCAGCCAAGCCGGGACTAGCGTCAATGAGCAGTTCTTC. It codes for CASSQAGTSVNEQFF.

This sequence joins TRBV19 and TRBJ2-2; the D gene is possibly TRBD2 (6 bases). The V and J ends lost 6 bases and 0 bases respectively, with 14 bases between them. CDR3 length equals 16 residues. Germline CDR1 and CDR2: LNHDA and SQIVND (reference sequence). The CDR3 DNA follows: TGTGCCAGTAGGGAACGTTGGGGGGCGAACACCGGGGAGCTGTTTTTT. This translates into CASRERWGANTGELFF.

The rearrangement links TRBV11-3 to TRBJ1-1; possible D gene TRBD1, 5 bases. V was clipped by 5 bases and J by 2 bases, with 15 bases between them. CDR3 length: 15 residues. Germline assignment: CDR1 SGHNT and CDR2 YENEEA. Written as DNA, the CDR3 is TGTGCCAGCAGCCCGGGCGGAGGGGCTAACACTGAAGCTTTCTTT. Protein: CASSPGGGANTEAFF.

This clone has a handful of counts. This chain connects TRBV12-3 or TRBV12-4 to TRBJ1-6, with D maybe TRBD1 (5 bases). Trimming took 8 bases from V and 7 from J, leaving 12 bases between them. The length of the CDR3 is 13 residues. The CDR3 DNA reads as TGTGCCAGCGGAAGAGGGGCAAATTCACCCCTCCACTTT. Translated: CASGRGANSPLHF.

The V call is TRBV6-2 or TRBV6-3, the J call TRBJ1-6; perhaps TRBD1 as D (5 bases). The CDR3 contains 14 residues. With 6 bases removed from V and 5 bases from J, the gap between germline ends came to 11 bases. The germline V gene has CDR1 MNHEY and CDR2 SVGEGT. This CDR3 reads CASSGAAHNSPLHF. The CDR3 bases are TGTGCCAGCAGCGGGGCAGCCCATAATTCACCCCTCCACTTT.

The V gene is TRBV5-1, the J gene TRBJ2-3, with TRBD2 as a possible D gene (5 bases). Trimming shortened V by 3 bases and J by 2 bases, and 10 bases separated the two germline ends. This CDR3 has 14 residues. CDR1 is SGHRS, CDR2 YFSETQ, per germline. The CDR3 spells CASSSPDSTDTQYF. The CDR3 bases are TGCGCCAGCAGCTCACCGGACTCCACAGATACGCAGTATTTT. The whole variable domain, remainder taken from reference TRBV5-1 and TRBJ2-3, is KAGVTQTPRYLIKTRGQQVTLSCSPISGHRSVSWYQQTPGQGLQFLFEYFSETQRNKGNFPGRFSGRQFSNSRSEMNVSTLELGDSALYLCASSSPDSTDTQYFGPGTRLTVL.

This clone has just a few counts. V and J are TRBV19 and TRBJ2-1; 12 nucleotides align to TRBD2. This CDR3 is 18 amino acids long. Germline V gives CDR1 LNHDA, CDR2 SQIVND (reference sequence). J gave up 3 bases and V 3 bases, and 9 bases lay outside the gene matches. In nucleotides, the CDR3 is TGTGCCAGTAGTATCTCGTTGACTAGCGGGGGCCTCTACAATGAGCAGTTCTTC. Its protein is CASSISLTSGGLYNEQFF.

The chain uses TRBV5-1 and TRBJ2-1; TRBD2 might be the D (6 bases). CDR3 size: 15 residues. The germline gives CDR1 SGHRS, CDR2 YFSETQ. Trimming cost V 1 base and J 9 bases, with 17 bases left between them. CDR3: CASSLQLRELGEQFF. As DNA, the CDR3 is TGCGCCAGCAGCTTGCAATTACGGGAGTTGGGTGAGCAGTTCTTC. Supplemented by reference TRBV5-1 and TRBJ2-1, the full variable domain reads KAGVTQTPRYLIKTRGQQVTLSCSPISGHRSVSWYQQTPGQGLQFLFEYFSETQRNKGNFPGRFSGRQFSNSRSEMNVSTLELGDSALYLCASSLQLRELGEQFFGPGTRLTVL.

The V and J genes are TRBV2 and TRBJ2-7, with a weak D call TRBD1 (5 bases). Germline-derived CDR1 and CDR2 are SNHLY and FYNNEI. This CDR3 comprises 15 residues. The V end lost 1 base, the J end lost 3 bases, and 13 bases lay between the germline ends. CDR3 amino acids: CASSEGGAGYYEQYF. CDR3 coding DNA: TGTGCCAGCAGTGAAGGTGGGGCCGGATACTACGAGCAGTACTTC.

This clone was counted only a few times. The chain links TRBV6-5 to TRBJ2-3; TRBD2 matches 11 bases. V lost 6 bases and J lost 1; bases outside the gene matches: 3. In germline, CDR1 is MNHEY, CDR2 SVGAGI. The CDR3 runs 15 residues. CDR3 bases: TGTGCCAGCAGCGATAGCGGGAGGGGCACAGATACGCAGTATTTT. This encodes CASSDSGRGTDTQYF.

In this sample, this clone turned up once. This rearrangement joins TRBV3-1 (or the pseudogene TRBV3-2) to TRBJ2-1, with 13 nucleotides matching TRBD2. V trimming: 4 bases; J trimming: 3 bases; junction bases outside the gene matches: 6. CDR1 is LGHDT, CDR2 YNNKEL, per germline (reference sequence). This CDR3 spans 17 amino acids. CDR3 sequence reads: CASSRGLAGVLYNEQFF. CDR3 DNA sequence: TGTGCCAGCAGCCGCGGACTAGCGGGAGTCCTCTACAATGAGCAGTTCTTC.